This entry describes one T cell receptor beta chain. The target antigen is unknown. The data originate from a study of memory CD4+ T cells and cytomegalovirus serostatus. The sort gate was single viable CD3+CD4+CD8-CD45RO+ cells for memory CD4+ T cells. The study's findings and limits: Of 150 to 200 reported CMV TCRbeta sequences, around 62 were found in memory CD4+ repertoires. Suggested: most of the CMV-linked TCR signature lies in CD4+ memory cells.

The protocol was immunoSEQ multiplex PCR, while the TCRdb copy is restricted to in-frame clones and leaves out a portion. This sample has under 65,000 clones, with 78% found just once. The CDR3 has 12 amino acids. The germline V and J ends were trimmed by 3 bases and 0 bases, with 3 bases remaining between them. Germline loops: CDR1 SGHAT, CDR2 FQNNGV. The chain couples TRBV11-2 to TRBJ2-7, with D unresolved. The specimen sequenced was memory CD4+ T cells from blood. The receptor comes from an adult in good health and CMV-seronegative. CDR3 sequence: CASSFLSYEQYF. The CDR3 bases are TGTGCCAGCAGCTTCCTCTCCTACGAGCAGTACTTC.